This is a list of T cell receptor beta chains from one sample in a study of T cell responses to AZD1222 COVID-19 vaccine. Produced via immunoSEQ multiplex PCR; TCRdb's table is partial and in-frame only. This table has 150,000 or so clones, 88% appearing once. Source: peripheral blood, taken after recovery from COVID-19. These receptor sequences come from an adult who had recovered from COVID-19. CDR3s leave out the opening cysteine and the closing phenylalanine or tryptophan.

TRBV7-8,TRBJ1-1,ASSPGTLEAF
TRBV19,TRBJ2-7,ASSMQGGTYEQY
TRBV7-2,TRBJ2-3,ASSSDGGTDTQY
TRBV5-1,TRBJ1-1,ASSWRGENTEAF
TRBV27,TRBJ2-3,ASQTRNTDTQY
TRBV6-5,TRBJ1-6,ASSQGRDSPLH
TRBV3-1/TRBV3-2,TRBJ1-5,ASSQGDSRGNQPQH
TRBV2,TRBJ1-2,ASWGRRHGYT
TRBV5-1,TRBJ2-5,ASSLEGAAGETQY
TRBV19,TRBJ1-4,ASSTRTGRLEKLF